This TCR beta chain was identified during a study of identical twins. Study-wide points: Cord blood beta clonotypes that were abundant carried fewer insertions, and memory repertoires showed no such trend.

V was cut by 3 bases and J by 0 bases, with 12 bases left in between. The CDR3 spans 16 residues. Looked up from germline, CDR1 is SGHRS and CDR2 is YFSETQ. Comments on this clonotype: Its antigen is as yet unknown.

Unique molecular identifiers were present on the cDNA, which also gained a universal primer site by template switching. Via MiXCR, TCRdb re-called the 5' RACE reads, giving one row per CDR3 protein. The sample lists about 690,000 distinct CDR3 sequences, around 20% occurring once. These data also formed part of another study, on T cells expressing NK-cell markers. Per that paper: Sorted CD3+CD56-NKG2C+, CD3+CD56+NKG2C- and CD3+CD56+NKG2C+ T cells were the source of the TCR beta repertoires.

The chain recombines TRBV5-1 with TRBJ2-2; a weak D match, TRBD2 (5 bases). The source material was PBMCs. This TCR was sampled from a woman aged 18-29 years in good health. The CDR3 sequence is CASSSPGNTNTGELFF. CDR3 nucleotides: TGCGCCAGCAGCTCGCCGGGGAATACGAACACCGGGGAGCTGTTTTTT. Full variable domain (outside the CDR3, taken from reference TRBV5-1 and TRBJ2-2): KAGVTQTPRYLIKTRGQQVTLSCSPISGHRSVSWYQQTPGQGLQFLFEYFSETQRNKGNFPGRFSGRQFSNSRSEMNVSTLELGDSALYLCASSSPGNTNTGELFFGEGSRLTVL.